Following are 3 T cell receptor beta chains from one sample sequenced in a study of blood T cell repertoires in COVID-19. The protocol was immunoSEQ multiplex PCR, while the TCRdb copy is restricted to in-frame clones and leaves out a portion. Of 25,000 to 30,000 clones in the sample, 81% were seen once. The specimen sequenced was peripheral blood. The receptors stem from a man in his forties or fifties with active or convalescent COVID-19.

This chain uses TRBV27 with TRBJ2-3; 8 bases match TRBD2. V was clipped by 8 bases and J by 0 bases; unmatched bases: 7. Germline CDR1 reads MNHEY; CDR2 reads SMNVEV (reference sequence). The CDR3 has 15 amino acids. CDR3: CASGESGGSTDTQYF. For the CDR3, the DNA is TGTGCCAGCGGGGAGAGCGGGGGTAGCACAGATACGCAGTATTTT.

The CDR3 DNA reads as TGTGCCAGCAGCCTAGCGGGGAGCTCCTACGAGCAGTACTTC. This translates into CASSLAGSSYEQYF. The V call is TRBV13, the J call TRBJ2-7; TRBD2 aligns across 9 bases. CDR1 PRHDT and CDR2 FYEKMQ come from the germline V gene (reference sequence). With V trimmed by 5 bases and J by 0 bases, 2 bases remained unmatched. The CDR3 extends over 14 amino acids. The full variable domain, rest sourced from reference TRBV13 and TRBJ2-7, is AAGVIQSPRHLIKEKRETATLKCYPIPRHDTVYWYQQGPGQDPQFLISFYEKMQSDKGSIPDRFSAQQFSDYHSELNMSSLELGDSALYFCASSLAGSSYEQYFGPGTRLTVT.

The chain has TRBV28 and TRBJ2-7; TRBD2 aligns across 7 bases. Germline-derived CDR1 and CDR2 are MDHEN and SYDVKM. This CDR3 has 15 amino acids. Trimming cost V 3 bases and J 3 bases; bases outside gene matches: 8. CDR3 in amino acids: CASSFVAGEDYEQYF. Here the CDR3 DNA reads TGTGCCAGCAGTTTTGTAGCGGGCGAAGACTACGAGCAGTACTTC. The variable domain in full, completed from reference TRBV28 and TRBJ2-7, reads DVKVTQSSRYLVKRTGEKVFLECVQDMDHENMFWYRQDPGLGLRLIYFSYDVKMKEKGDIPEGYSVSREKKERFSLILESASTNQTSMYLCASSFVAGEDYEQYFGPGTRLTVT.